This passage covers 26 T cell receptor beta chains from one sample sequenced in a study of immune evolution from preneoplasia to lung adenocarcinoma. The data were produced by immunoSEQ multiplex PCR, yet TCRdb's version contains in-frame clones alone and is incomplete. Of roughly 2,000 clones listed, 85% are singletons. Sequenced sample: FFPE adjacent normal lung tissue. Source of these receptors: a person aged 60-79 years with lung adenocarcinoma.

The gene calls are TRBV2 and TRBJ2-6, with D tentatively TRBD2 (5 bases). The CDR3 has 12 amino acids. CDR1 is SNHLY, CDR2 FYNNEI, per germline. With 2 bases removed from V and 17 bases from J, the gap between germline ends came to 13 bases. The CDR3 nucleotides are TGTGCCAGCAGTGAAATAACCACTAGTTTGACTTTC. This sequence encodes CASSEITTSLTF.

The chain carries TRBV2 and TRBJ2-3; 12 bases agree with TRBD2. The V and J ends lost 7 bases and 2 bases, in that order; junction bases with no gene match: 7. The CDR3 extends over 16 amino acids. The germline CDR1 and CDR2 sequences are SNHLY and FYNNEI. CDR3 nucleotides: TGTGCCAGCAATTGGGCTAGCGGGGGGGACACAGATACGCAGTATTTT. Its protein product is CASNWASGGDTDTQYF. Complete variable domain (other parts from reference TRBV2 and TRBJ2-3): EPEVTQTPSHQVTQMGQEVILRCVPISNHLYFYWYRQILGQKVEFLVSFYNNEISEKSEIFDDQFSVERPDGSNFTLKIRSTKLEDSAMYFCASNWASGGDTDTQYFGPGTRLTVL.

This sequence joins TRBV6-1 and TRBJ1-1, with D tentatively TRBD1 (5 bases). Trimming took off 3 bases at V and 1 base at J, with 15 bases between the two ends. Germline lookup yields CDR1 MNHNS and CDR2 SASEGT. The length of the CDR3 is 16 residues. The CDR3 sequence: CASSDFSQGGNTEAFF. The CDR3 region has the DNA TGTGCCAGCAGTGATTTTAGCCAGGGCGGGAACACTGAAGCTTTCTTT.

The rearrangement uses TRBV9 and TRBJ1-1; D not certain. There are 12 residues in the CDR3. With 4 bases removed from V and 8 bases from J, the gap between germline ends came to 12 bases. Germline V gene data show CDR1 as SGDLS and CDR2 as YYNGEE. In DNA form, the CDR3 reads TGTGCCAGCAGCACGGCGGTGGGGGAAGCTTTCTTT. Protein: CASSTAVGEAFF. Together with reference TRBV9 and TRBJ1-1, the CDR3 gives the full variable domain: DSGVTQTPKHLITATGQRVTLRCSPRSGDLSVYWYQQSLDQGLQFLIQYYNGEERAKGNILERFSAQQFPDLHSELNLSSLELGDSALYFCASSTAVGEAFFGQGTRLTVV.

In this sample, this clone turned up once. The chain uses TRBV9 and TRBJ1-1; D gene unclear. Trimming removed 5 bases from V and 4 bases from J, with 15 bases in between. The CDR3 sequence is 14 residues long. Germline lookup yields CDR1 SGDLS and CDR2 YYNGEE. The DNA of the CDR3 is TGTGCCAGCAGTCGGACTTCGAAGGCCACTGAAGCTTTCTTT. This encodes CASSRTSKATEAFF.

The rearrangement joins TRBV4-3 to TRBJ2-2; D gene unclear. The CDR3 is 14 residues long. With 2 bases removed from V and 0 bases from J, the gap between germline ends came to 4 bases. Germline CDR1 reads LGHNA; CDR2 reads YSLEER. As DNA, the CDR3 is TGCGCCAGCAGCCAATCTTCGAACACCGGGGAGCTGTTTTTT. This gives the protein CASSQSSNTGELFF.

The rearrangement links TRBV28 to TRBJ2-3, with D possibly TRBD2 on 7 matching bases. CDR1 MDHEN and CDR2 SYDVKM come from the germline V gene. Trimming cost V 8 bases and J 0 bases, with 12 bases left between them. The CDR3 spans 14 residues. The CDR3 protein is CASGRGQSTDTQYF. The CDR3 DNA sequence: TGTGCCAGCGGGAGGGGACAAAGCACAGATACGCAGTATTTT.

This clone was seen once. The chain combines TRBV6-6 with TRBJ1-6; D not resolved. Germline V gene sequence: CDR1 MNHNY, CDR2 SVGAGI (reference sequence). There are 15 residues in the CDR3. The V end was cut by 6 bases, the J end by 0 bases, with 9 bases between. As DNA, the CDR3 is TGTGCCAGCAGAGGAGGGAGCTCCTATAATTCACCCCTCCACTTT. Protein: CASRGGSSYNSPLHF.

This CDR3 reads CASSQDRDRDEQYF. Written as DNA, the CDR3 is TGCGCCAGCAGCCAAGATCGGGACAGAGACGAGCAGTACTTC. The J gene is TRBJ2-7, the V gene TRBV4-1, with 7 bases lining up with TRBD1. With 0 bases clipped from V and 5 bases from J, the junction kept 4 bases outside the gene matches. This CDR3 has 14 residues. The germline CDR1 and CDR2 sequences are MGHRA and YSYEKL.

CDR3 in amino acids: CASSQDSASAGNSNQPQHF. CDR3 DNA sequence: TGTGCCAGCAGCCAAGATTCGGCCTCTGCCGGGAATAGCAATCAGCCCCAGCATTTT. The chain joins TRBV4-2 to TRBJ1-5, with D hard to call. Germline V lookup: CDR1 LGHNA, CDR2 YNFKEQ. Trimming removed 0 bases at V and 0 bases at J, with 18 bases between. The CDR3 contains 19 residues.

The V call is TRBV13, the J call TRBJ1-3; D perhaps matches TRBD1 (6 bases). The CDR3 consists of 16 residues. The germline V and J ends were trimmed by 5 bases and 0 bases, with 14 bases remaining between them. Germline loops: CDR1 PRHDT, CDR2 FYEKMQ (reference sequence). CDR3 nucleotide sequence: TGTGCCAGCAGCCTCTGGGACATCAGCTCTGGAAACACCATATATTTT. This codes for CASSLWDISSGNTIYF.

This rearrangement joins TRBV7-9 to TRBJ1-1; perhaps TRBD1 as D (5 bases). V gave up 1 base and J gave up 2 bases, with 11 bases separating them. Germline CDR1 is SEHNR and CDR2 is FQNEAQ (reference sequence). The CDR3 runs 15 residues. The DNA of the CDR3 is TGTGCCAGCAGCTTAGGGCTTGGGGGAAACACTGAAGCTTTCTTT. Its protein product is CASSLGLGGNTEAFF.

This sequence joins TRBV27 and TRBJ1-4; D is unresolved. Trimming shortened V by 5 bases and J by 9 bases, and 13 bases separated the two germline ends. This CDR3 has 13 residues. Germline assignment: CDR1 MNHEY and CDR2 SMNVEV (reference sequence). The CDR3: CASSIGREQKLFF. CDR3 DNA sequence: TGTGCCAGCAGTATAGGGAGGGAACAAAAACTGTTTTTT. Complete variable domain (other parts from reference TRBV27 and TRBJ1-4): EAQVTQNPRYLITVTGKKLTVTCSQNMNHEYMSWYRQDPGLGLRQIYYSMNVEVTDKGDVPEGYKVSRKEKRNFPLILESPSPNQTSLYFCASSIGREQKLFFGSGTQLSVL.

The chain joins TRBV4-1 to TRBJ1-3; TRBD1 agrees at 9 bases. This CDR3 has 16 amino acids. From germline, CDR1 is MGHRA and CDR2 YSYEKL. Trimming removed 0 bases from V and 4 bases from J; junction bases left unmatched: 4. In DNA form, the CDR3 reads TGCGCCAGCAGCCAAGACACAGGGGGCTCCGGAAACACCATATATTTT. It specifies CASSQDTGGSGNTIYF.

This clone is a singleton in its sample. The V and J genes are TRBV9 and TRBJ1-2; D may be TRBD1 (6 bases). Germline V gene lookup returns CDR1 SGDLS and CDR2 YYNGEE. Trimming removed 3 bases at V and 8 bases at J, with 17 bases between. The CDR3 has 14 residues. The CDR3 protein is CASSAEGGGAGYTF. CDR3 coding DNA: TGTGCCAGCAGCGCCGAGGGGGGAGGTGCAGGCTACACCTTC.

This clone has just one count. This chain links TRBV6-4 with TRBJ2-2; tentatively, D is TRBD2 (6 bases). Trimming took off 4 bases at V and 7 bases at J, with 13 bases between the two ends. There are 14 residues in the CDR3. CDR1 is MRHNA and CDR2 is SNTAGT in the germline V gene. CDR3 sequence reads: CASSGAEGSGELFF. CDR3 coding DNA: TGTGCCAGCAGTGGAGCGGAGGGAAGCGGGGAGCTGTTTTTT.

V is TRBV7-9 and J is TRBJ1-4, with D possibly being TRBD1 (5 bases). V lost 6 bases to trimming and J lost 3 bases, with 14 bases between them. The CDR3 length is 15 residues. Germline-derived CDR1 and CDR2 are SEHNR and FQNEAQ (reference sequence). The CDR3 DNA reads TGTGCCAGCAGACTCCGGGAGGGGCCTAATGAAAAACTGTTTTTT. Amino acids: CASRLREGPNEKLFF.

The V gene is TRBV5-1, the J gene TRBJ2-5; maybe TRBD1 (6 bases). Between the trimmed V and J ends, which lost 4 bases and 1 base, there was a span of 11 bases. Germline V gene lookup returns CDR1 SGHRS and CDR2 YFSETQ. The CDR3 has 14 amino acids. The CDR3 sequence is CASSQGYAQETQYF. The CDR3 coding sequence is TGCGCCAGCAGCCAGGGGTATGCCCAAGAGACCCAGTACTTC.

V gene TRBV5-4 combines with J gene TRBJ2-1; D gene unclear. Between the trimmed V and J ends, which lost 0 bases and 0 bases, there was a span of 4 bases. CDR1 is SGHNT, CDR2 YYREEE, per germline (reference sequence). There are 14 residues in the CDR3. The CDR3 region has the DNA TGTGCCAGCAGCTTGGACAGCTCCTACAATGAGCAGTTCTTC. It yields the protein CASSLDSSYNEQFF.

The CDR3 is CPDVRRETQYF. The CDR3 DNA follows: TGCCCCGATGTCCGGCGGGAGACCCAGTACTTC. V usage is TRBV20-1 and J usage is TRBJ2-5; D is uncertain. CDR3 length equals 11 residues. CDR1 is DFQATT and CDR2 is SNEGSKA in the germline V gene (reference sequence).

V is TRBV4-1 and J is TRBJ2-7; the D call may be TRBD1 or TRBD2 (5 bases each). The V and J ends lost 3 bases and 3 bases respectively, with 9 bases between them. The CDR3 totals 13 residues. Germline-derived CDR1 and CDR2 are MGHRA and YSYEKL. The CDR3 sequence: CASSQGELYEQYF. In nucleotides, the CDR3 is TGCGCCAGCAGCCAGGGGGAGCTCTACGAGCAGTACTTC.

This sequence joins TRBV28 and TRBJ2-7; no reliable D call. Germline CDR1 is MDHEN and CDR2 is SYDVKM. This CDR3 spans 12 amino acids. Trimming removed 4 bases from V and 4 bases from J, with 8 bases in between. In DNA form, the CDR3 reads TGTGCCAGCAGTTCAATAGGGTACGAGCAGTACTTC. It is translated as CASSSIGYEQYF.

The chain joins TRBV5-4 to TRBJ2-3; D is ambiguous. CDR3 length: 13 amino acids. CDR1 and CDR2 from the germline V gene are SGHNT and YYREEE (reference sequence). V dropped 4 bases and J dropped 1 base, with 7 bases sitting between them. CDR3 residues: CASSHRGTDTQYF. DNA of the CDR3: TGTGCCAGCAGCCACAGAGGCACAGATACGCAGTATTTT.

This sequence joins TRBV18 and TRBJ1-6; D might be TRBD1 (5 bases). V lost 3 bases to trimming and J lost 5 bases, with 14 bases between them. The length of the CDR3 is 16 residues. CDR1 is KGHSH, CDR2 LQKENI, per germline. The CDR3: CASSPEGRQNNSPLHF. The CDR3 DNA follows: TGTGCCAGCTCACCGGAGGGGAGACAGAATAATTCACCCCTCCACTTT.

The chain is built from TRBV4-3 and TRBJ2-2; maybe TRBD1 (5 bases). The CDR3 sequence is 14 residues long. Per germline, CDR1 LGHNA and CDR2 YSLEER. The ends were cut back, 4 bases at V and 3 bases at J, with 9 bases in the middle. The CDR3 region is CASSLGEDTGELFF. The CDR3 DNA follows: TGCGCCAGCAGCCTAGGGGAAGACACCGGGGAGCTGTTTTTT.

The chain uses TRBV15 and TRBJ1-1; a possible D gene is TRBD1 (6 bases). The CDR3 is 14 residues long. V lost 0 bases and J lost 10, with 15 bases in between. Germline CDR1 LNHNV, CDR2 YYDKDF (reference sequence). CDR3 coding DNA: TGTGCCACCAGCAGAGATTCGGTTAGCAGGGGAGCTTTCTTT. Residues: CATSRDSVSRGAFF.